The entry below describes one T cell receptor beta chain. Its antigen is as yet unknown. The sample comes from a study of blood T cells in healthy people across ages. Study-level results: CMV status of donors was not determined, possibly confounding expanded clonotype changes. Age brought a roughly linear fall in TCR beta diversity measured per million T cells. More naive CD4+ cells and higher diversity marked long-lived donors relative to aged donors.

For the second PCR, which ran for roughly 7 to 11 cycles, a sample-barcoded 5' primer and a J-beta primer mix were used. TCRdb used MiXCR to reprocess the 5' RACE reads, holding one entry per CDR3 protein. The profile covers 1,100,000 or so distinct CDR3 sequences, with around 45% appearing a single time and about 20% taken by the ten largest. The donors, all healthy, were Caucasians living in Russia, aged about 6 to 100. The CDR3 totals 14 residues. CDR1 DFQATT and CDR2 SNEGSKA come from the germline V gene (reference sequence). The V gene lost 3 bases and the J gene lost 5 bases, with 16 bases spanning the gap.

Sequencing was carried out using blood. The receptor was isolated from a woman in her sixties in good health. The rearrangement uses TRBV20-1 and TRBJ2-5, with D possibly being TRBD1 (5 bases). Here the CDR3 DNA reads TGCAGTGCTAGTTATGGCAGGGAAGGGGAGACCCAGTACTTC. It specifies CSASYGREGETQYF.